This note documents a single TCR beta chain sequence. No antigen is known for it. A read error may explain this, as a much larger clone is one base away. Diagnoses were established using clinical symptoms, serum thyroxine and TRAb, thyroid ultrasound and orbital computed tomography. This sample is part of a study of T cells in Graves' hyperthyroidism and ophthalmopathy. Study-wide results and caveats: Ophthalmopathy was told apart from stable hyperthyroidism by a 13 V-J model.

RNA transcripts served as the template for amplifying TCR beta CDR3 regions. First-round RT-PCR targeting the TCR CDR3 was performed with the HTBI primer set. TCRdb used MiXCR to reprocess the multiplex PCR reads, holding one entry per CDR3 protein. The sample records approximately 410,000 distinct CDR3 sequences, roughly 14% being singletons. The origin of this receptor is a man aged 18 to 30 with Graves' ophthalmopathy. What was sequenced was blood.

CDR3 sequence (DNA): TGTGCTACTGGTTTGGTACCCGGCATTACCTACGAGCAGTACTTC. It codes for CATGLVPGITYEQYF. The chain has TRBV12-5 and TRBJ2-7, with D unclear. CDR1 is LGHNT, CDR2 FRNRAP, per germline. This CDR3 is 15 amino acids long.